A single sample gave rise to the 28 T cell receptor beta chains below, sequenced in a study of blood T cells in healthy people across ages. A second PCR, run for roughly 7 to 11 cycles, used a sample-barcoded 5' primer plus a J-beta primer mix. TCRdb independently ran MiXCR on the 5' RACE reads; one entry per CDR3 protein. The sample carries 1.5 million to 2 million distinct CDR3 sequences, about 35% recorded once. Sequenced input: blood. The receptors originated from a woman in her 30s in good health.

This clonotype was detected a few times. This chain joins TRBV4-1 and TRBJ2-7; D unclear. The germline V gene has CDR1 MGHRA and CDR2 YSYEKL. The CDR3 has 15 residues. Trimming pared 3 bases from V and 2 bases from J, leaving 14 bases between. CDR3 sequence: CASSQDQDSPYEQYF. The CDR3 DNA is TGCGCCAGCAGCCAGGACCAGGATTCACCCTACGAGCAGTACTTC.

In its sample, this clonotype was seen a few times. The chain links TRBV10-3 to TRBJ1-1; D is perhaps TRBD1 (5 bases). V was cut by 7 bases and J by 4 bases, with 16 bases left in between. The CDR3 is made up of 14 amino acids. CDR1 is ENHRY, CDR2 SYGVKD, per germline. The CDR3 region has the DNA TGTGCCATCAATCCCGACAGAGATGTCACTGAAGCTTTCTTT. Translated: CAINPDRDVTEAFF.

This clonotype has only a few counts. The CDR3 loop reads CASQKGERGSSYEQYF. DNA of the CDR3: TGTGCCAGCCAAAAGGGGGAAAGGGGGAGCTCCTACGAGCAGTACTTC. This chain uses TRBV21-1 with TRBJ2-7; no check of the table's D call, TRBD1, against the DNA was made. TRBV21-1 is assigned pseudogene status. The CDR3 sequence is 16 residues long.

This clonotype has just a few counts. J is TRBJ1-1 and V is TRBV2; D gene unclear. Germline assignment: CDR1 SNHLY and CDR2 FYNNEI. V shed 1 base and J shed 2 bases, with 14 bases lying between them. CDR3 length: 16 amino acids. CDR3 nucleotide sequence: TGTGCCAGCAGTGAAGGTCTGGGCTTAGGAAACACTGAAGCTTTCTTT. Translated: CASSEGLGLGNTEAFF.

As for this clonotype: One end of the junction varies from germline; a read error may be responsible. The chain uses TRBV13 and TRBJ2-3; D possibly corresponds to TRBD2 (6 bases). The CDR3 length is 15 residues. Looked up from germline, CDR1 is PRHDT and CDR2 is FYEKMQ (reference sequence). This CDR3 reads CASSLVAEITDAQYF. In nucleotides, the CDR3 is TGTGCCAGCAGCTTAGTAGCGGAGATTACAGATGCGCAGTATTTT.

This chain links TRBV7-3 with TRBJ2-2, with TRBD1 matching 7 bases. Losses at the gene ends were 5 bases for V and 4 bases for J; bases not matched to a gene: 7. The germline V gene has CDR1 SGHTA and CDR2 FQGTGA. The CDR3 sequence is 15 residues long. CDR3 sequence (DNA): TGTGCCAGCAGCCATTGGACAGGAGGCACCGGGGAGCTGTTTTTT. Its protein product is CASSHWTGGTGELFF.

In its sample, this clonotype was seen a few times. The chain links TRBV9 to TRBJ2-3, with 7 bases that match TRBD2. J gave up 0 bases and V 0 bases, and 4 bases lay outside the gene matches. The CDR3 consists of 16 residues. In germline, CDR1 is SGDLS, CDR2 YYNGEE. CDR3 nucleotides: TGTGCCAGCAGCGTAGGGGAGGGAATAAGCACAGATACGCAGTATTTT. Protein: CASSVGEGISTDTQYF.

CDR3 loop: CASISGDWETQYF. The CDR3 bases are TGTGCCAGCATCTCGGGTGATTGGGAGACCCAGTACTTC. The chain links TRBV3-1 to TRBJ2-4; unclear D gene. The assigned J gene may be wrong: the sequence end matches TRBJ2-5 better. Looked up from germline, CDR1 is LGHDT and CDR2 is YNNKEL (reference sequence). The length of the CDR3 is 13 residues.

This clonotype has ten or more counts. The chain combines TRBV5-4 with TRBJ2-7; no clear D gene. The CDR3 consists of 14 residues. Germline V lookup: CDR1 SGHNT, CDR2 YYREEE (reference sequence). The V gene lost 2 bases and the J gene lost 2 bases, with 11 bases spanning the gap. CDR3 nucleotide sequence: TGTGCCAGCAGCTTAGGTCTCGGTACCTACGAGCAGTACTTC. Amino acid sequence: CASSLGLGTYEQYF.

The chain combines TRBV3-1 with TRBJ1-1; tentatively, D is TRBD1 (6 bases). Per germline, CDR1 LGHDT and CDR2 YNNKEL (reference sequence). Trimming pared 4 bases from V and 0 bases from J, leaving 12 bases between. The CDR3 is 15 amino acids. The DNA of the CDR3 is TGTGCCAGCAGCCCCAAGGGGGTTATGAACACTGAAGCTTTCTTT. Its protein product is CASSPKGVMNTEAFF.

This sequence joins TRBV15 and TRBJ2-7; 11 nucleotides match TRBD1. This CDR3 comprises 14 residues. Germline lookup yields CDR1 LNHNV and CDR2 YYDKDF (reference sequence). J lost 5 bases, V lost 5 bases, and 5 bases had no gene match. Here the CDR3 reads CATSGGTGGDEQYF. The CDR3, as DNA: TGTGCCACCAGCGGCGGGACAGGGGGGGACGAGCAGTACTTC.

V gene TRBV7-2 combines with J gene TRBJ1-2; D call uncertain. CDR1 is SGHTA, CDR2 FQGNSA, per germline. The CDR3 has 14 amino acids. V was cut by 0 bases and J by 8 bases, with 13 bases left in between. The CDR3 loop is CASSLARGVGGYTF. The CDR3 region has the DNA TGTGCCAGCAGCTTAGCGCGCGGGGTAGGGGGCTACACCTTC.

This rearrangement joins TRBV13 to TRBJ2-7; D uncertain. CDR1 and CDR2 from the germline V gene are PRHDT and FYEKMQ (reference sequence). Trimming took off 0 bases at V and 2 bases at J, with 14 bases between the two ends. The CDR3 sequence is 16 residues long. Here the CDR3 reads CASSLGQTSGTYEQYF. The CDR3, as DNA: TGTGCCAGCAGCTTAGGTCAGACGTCCGGAACCTACGAGCAGTACTTC.

The rearrangement links TRBV28 to TRBJ2-7, with 7 bases identical to TRBD2. In germline, CDR1 is MDHEN, CDR2 SYDVKM. The ends lost 3 bases at V and 11 bases at J; junction bases unmatched: 7. CDR3 size: 12 residues. The CDR3 reads CASSFFAGVEYF. CDR3 nucleotide sequence: TGTGCCAGCAGTTTCTTTGCGGGAGTTGAGTACTTC.

This clonotype was found a few times. The V call is TRBV7-3, the J call TRBJ2-1; no definite D call. Germline CDR1 SGHTA, CDR2 FQGTGA. This CDR3 spans 15 amino acids. The V and J ends lost 5 bases and 8 bases respectively, with 19 bases between them. CDR3 coding DNA: TGTGCCAGCAGCCCCCGCGTCGCGAGCCCGCATGAGCAGTTCTTC. Encoded protein: CASSPRVASPHEQFF.

The gene calls are TRBV30 and TRBJ2-5; D perhaps matches TRBD2 (5 bases). V lost 3 bases and J 7 bases, leaving 27 bases between the germline ends. This CDR3 is 17 amino acids long. Germline V gene sequence: CDR1 GTSNPN, CDR2 SVGIG (reference sequence). The CDR3 reads CAWRTRLARAKEATQYF. The CDR3 coding sequence is TGTGCCTGGAGAACCCGGCTAGCCAGAGCCAAGGAGGCGACCCAGTACTTC.

This clonotype showed up just a few times. J is TRBJ2-3 and V is TRBV27, with D tentatively TRBD2 (6 bases). The V end was cut by 1 base, the J end by 1 base, with 12 bases between. Germline-derived CDR1 and CDR2 are MNHEY and SMNVEV (reference sequence). CDR3 size: 16 residues. CDR3 nucleotide sequence: TGTGCCAGCAGTTTATTGGCGCGGGAAGGCACAGATACGCAGTATTTT. This encodes CASSLLAREGTDTQYF.

The chain couples TRBV20-1 to TRBJ2-7; D is possibly TRBD1 (7 bases). From germline, CDR1 is DFQATT and CDR2 SNEGSKA (reference sequence). The length of the CDR3 is 13 residues. V was trimmed by 4 bases and J by 2 bases, leaving 12 bases between them. The CDR3 loop reads CSAKVRGAYEQYF. Here the CDR3 DNA reads TGCAGTGCTAAGGTCAGGGGGGCCTACGAGCAGTACTTC.

The chain uses TRBV5-1 and TRBJ2-5; D might be TRBD2 (6 bases). The CDR3 has 14 amino acids. The germline gives CDR1 SGHRS, CDR2 YFSETQ. V was pared by 4 bases and J by 3 bases, with 13 bases between. CDR3 amino acids: CASSLSGKKETQYF. The CDR3 DNA reads TGCGCCAGCAGCCTTAGCGGAAAAAAAGAGACCCAGTACTTC.

This sequence joins TRBV24-1 and TRBJ2-1; weak D call: TRBD2 (5 bases). This CDR3 region has 15 residues. V shed 3 bases and J shed 2 bases, with 10 bases lying between them. CDR1 and CDR2 (germline): KGHDR, SFDVKD. CDR3 region: CATSDVGSPYNEQFF. The CDR3 bases are TGTGCCACCAGTGATGTAGGGAGCCCCTACAATGAGCAGTTCTTC.

The chain has TRBV9 and TRBJ1-4, with D perhaps TRBD1 (6 bases). The V end was cut by 2 bases, the J end by 5 bases, with 10 bases between. Germline values: CDR1 SGDLS, CDR2 YYNGEE. This CDR3 spans 14 amino acids. The CDR3 loop is CASSVGHPNEKLFF. The CDR3 DNA sequence: TGTGCCAGCAGCGTGGGACATCCCAATGAAAAACTGTTTTTT.

V gene TRBV7-3 combines with J gene TRBJ1-1, with a tentative D call TRBD1 (5 bases). V lost 5 bases to trimming and J lost 6 bases, with 16 bases between them. The CDR3 contains 14 residues. Germline values: CDR1 SGHTA, CDR2 FQGTGA. CDR3 region: CASSRGGTEAEAFF. In DNA form, the CDR3 reads TGTGCCAGCAGCCGGGGTGGGACGGAGGCTGAAGCTTTCTTT.

This chain connects TRBV4-1 to TRBJ2-7; 8 bases map to TRBD1. This CDR3 comprises 15 residues. In germline, CDR1 is MGHRA, CDR2 YSYEKL. V was pared by 7 bases and J by 5 bases, with 13 bases of the junction left unmatched. The CDR3 spells CASTPSRGRFDEQYF. CDR3 DNA sequence: TGCGCCAGCACCCCTTCCAGGGGGCGATTCGACGAGCAGTACTTC.

This clonotype was recorded once. One end of the junction varies from germline; a read error may be responsible. The chain recombines TRBV12-3 or TRBV12-4 with TRBJ2-6; TRBD1 might be the D (5 bases). The CDR3 extends over 14 amino acids. CDR3 DNA: TGTGCCAGCAGACAGGCGTCTGGGGCCAGCGTCCTGACTTTC. As protein: CASRQASGASVLTF.

In its sample, this clonotype was seen a few times. The junction differs from germline at one of its ends, possibly a read error. The chain links TRBV7-6 to TRBJ2-7; TRBD1 might be the D (6 bases). This CDR3 spans 13 amino acids. Germline CDR1 is SGHVS and CDR2 is FNYEAQ. CDR3 sequence reads: CASSLAAGDEQHF. CDR3 nucleotides: TGTGCCAGCAGCTTAGCGGCAGGGGACGAGCAGCACTTC.

A few counts support this clonotype. The chain carries TRBV14 and TRBJ1-1; 9 positions agree with TRBD1. The V segment lost 5 bases and the J segment 5 bases; nucleotides outside the gene matches: 9. CDR1 is SGHDN, CDR2 FVKESK, per germline. CDR3 length equals 15 residues. In nucleotides, the CDR3 is TGTGCCAGCAGCGCTTACCGGGACAGGGTGACTGAAGCTTTCTTT. Translation gives CASSAYRDRVTEAFF.

A word on this clonotype: At one of its ends the junction is not consistent with the germline gene, which may arise from a read error. V is TRBV20-1 and J is TRBJ1-4; 7 bases fit TRBD1. The CDR3 runs 17 residues. The germline V gene encodes CDR1 DFQATT and CDR2 SNEGSKA (reference sequence). Here the CDR3 reads CSAHGQASDSTNEKLFF. For the CDR3, the DNA is TGTAGTGCCCATGGACAGGCTAGCGATTCAACTAATGAAAAACTGTTTTTT.

The chain is built from TRBV27 and TRBJ2-3; D gene unclear. The CDR3 runs to 12 residues. Per the germline V gene, CDR1 is MNHEY and CDR2 is SMNVEV (reference sequence). V lost 4 bases, J lost 4 bases, and 6 bases lay in between. The CDR3 reads CASSSTPDTQYF. CDR3 sequence (DNA): TGTGCCAGCAGTTCCACCCCAGATACGCAGTATTTT.